The 10 T cell receptor beta chains below were found in one sample sequenced in a study of cytomegalovirus exposure and HLA in healthy donors. The PCR ran on 60 Vbeta and 13 Jbeta primers. This table comes from immunoSEQ multiplex PCR, and its TCRdb copy is limited to in-frame clones, with some not included. The sample records over 85,000 clones, 81% being singletons. The sample taken for sequencing was PBMCs. These receptors came from a man aged 40-55 years in good health and CMV-seropositive.

J is TRBJ2-3 and V is TRBV9, with 7 bases that match TRBD1. The germline V gene encodes CDR1 SGDLS and CDR2 YYNGEE. The CDR3 spans 17 residues. The trim removed 4 bases at V and 0 bases at J, leaving 11 bases unmatched. As DNA, the CDR3 is TGTGCCAGCAGCTCCCCCCTTACAGGGGCGAGCACAGATACGCAGTATTTT. This translates into CASSSPLTGASTDTQYF.

The chain couples TRBV6-1 to TRBJ2-2; tentative D call: TRBD2 (6 bases). This CDR3 has 15 amino acids. V lost 0 bases and J lost 3, with 8 bases in between. The germline V gene has CDR1 MNHNS and CDR2 SASEGT. The CDR3 coding sequence is TGTGCCAGCAGTGAAGCGAGGAGGGACACCGGGGAGCTGTTTTTT. This translates into CASSEARRDTGELFF.

This clone came up a few times. The gene calls are TRBV6-1 and TRBJ2-5; weak D call: TRBD1 (5 bases). The germline V and J ends were trimmed by 8 bases and 5 bases, with 18 bases remaining between them. The CDR3 has 14 residues. Looked up from germline, CDR1 is MNHNS and CDR2 is SASEGT. CDR3 region: CASSPWGSSETQYF. As DNA, the CDR3 is TGTGCCAGCTCCCCCTGGGGCTCCTCGGAGACCCAGTACTTC.

The rearrangement uses TRBV5-6 and TRBJ2-3, with D possibly being TRBD1 (6 bases). Germline CDR1 reads SGHDT; CDR2 reads YYEEEE. This CDR3 has 14 amino acids. Trimming removed 1 base at V and 5 bases at J, with 11 bases between. The CDR3 DNA sequence: TGTGCCAGCAGCTTGTTGCAGGGGATAGATACGCAGTATTTT. It yields the protein CASSLLQGIDTQYF.

This clone was counted once. The chain employs TRBV9 and TRBJ2-1; the D gene is possibly TRBD2 (7 bases). V lost 0 bases and J lost 4, with 14 bases in between. Germline CDR1 reads SGDLS; CDR2 reads YYNGEE. This CDR3 has 16 amino acids. The CDR3 DNA reads TGTGCCAGCAGCGTAGGGGGAGGGGGGGGATACAATGAGCAGTTCTTC. It yields the protein CASSVGGGGGYNEQFF.

The chain's CDR3 is CASSGGYEQYF. CDR3 bases: TGTGCCAGCAGTGGGGGGTACGAGCAGTACTTC. The chain carries TRBV6-5 and TRBJ2-7, with TRBD2 as a possible D gene (6 bases). The CDR3 has 11 amino acids. CDR1 and CDR2 from the germline V gene are MNHEY and SVGAGI. V shed 5 bases and J shed 4 bases, with 6 bases lying between them.

This chain connects TRBV29-1 to TRBJ2-1; TRBD2 matches 10 bases. Germline lookup yields CDR1 SQVTM and CDR2 ANQGSEA. With 0 bases clipped from V and 4 bases from J, the junction kept 3 bases outside the gene matches. The CDR3 spans 15 residues. The CDR3 DNA sequence: TGCAGCGTTGAAGAACTAGCGGGATTTTACAATGAGCAGTTCTTC. Its translation: CSVEELAGFYNEQFF.

J is TRBJ1-5 and V is TRBV12-2; the D call in the table, TRBD1, was not verified against the DNA. TRBV12-2 is a documented pseudogene. The CDR3 covers 16 residues. CDR3 sequence (DNA): TGTGCAAGTCGCTTACGTCAGGGGTTACGGAATCAGCCCCAGCATTTT. Protein sequence: CASRLRQGLRNQPQHF.

The V gene is TRBV25-1, the J gene TRBJ2-1; D call uncertain. The length of the CDR3 is 16 residues. Germline lookup yields CDR1 MGHDK and CDR2 SYGVNS. Trimming stripped 4 bases from V and 1 base from J, with 14 bases between. In DNA, the CDR3 is TGTGCCAGCAGTGGCCTTCGCAGTGATTCCTACAATGAGCAGTTCTTC. Protein product: CASSGLRSDSYNEQFF.

The chain has TRBV28 and TRBJ1-5; 7 nucleotides match TRBD1. V was clipped by 8 bases and J by 6 bases; unmatched bases: 10. Germline V CDR1 and CDR2: MDHEN, SYDVKM. The CDR3 is 14 amino acids. This chain's CDR3 is CASSLGGWSQPQHF. CDR3 nucleotides: TGTGCCAGCTCTCTAGGGGGCTGGAGTCAGCCCCAGCATTTT.